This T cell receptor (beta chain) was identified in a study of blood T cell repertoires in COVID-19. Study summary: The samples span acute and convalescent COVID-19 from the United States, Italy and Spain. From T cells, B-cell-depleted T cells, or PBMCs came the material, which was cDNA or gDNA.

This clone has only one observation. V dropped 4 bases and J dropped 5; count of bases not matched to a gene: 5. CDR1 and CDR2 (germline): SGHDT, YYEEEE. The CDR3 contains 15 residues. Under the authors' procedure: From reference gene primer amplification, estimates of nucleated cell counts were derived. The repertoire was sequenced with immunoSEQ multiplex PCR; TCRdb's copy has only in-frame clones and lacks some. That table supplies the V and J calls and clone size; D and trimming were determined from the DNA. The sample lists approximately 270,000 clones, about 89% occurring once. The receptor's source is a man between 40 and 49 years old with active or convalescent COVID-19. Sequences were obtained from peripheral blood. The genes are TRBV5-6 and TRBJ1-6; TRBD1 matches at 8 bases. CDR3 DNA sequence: TGTGCCAGCAGCCCGGGGACAGGAGATAATTCACCCCTCCACTTT. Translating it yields CASSPGTGDNSPLHF.